This T cell receptor (beta chain) was sequenced for a study of shared clonotypes between healthy human individuals. About the research overall: Three plates were used per donor for CD4 naive, three for CD4 memory, two for CD8 naive and one for CD8 memory.

This table comes from immunoSEQ multiplex PCR, and its TCRdb copy is limited to in-frame clones, with some not included. The sample carries about 1.1 million clones, around 78% recorded once. The sequence was collected from a man between 18 and 29 years old in good health. Some clones in this sample may be carry-over from other donors' samples. The sequenced sample consisted of memory CD4+ T cells from PBMCs. Subset meaning: CD45RA-negative fraction.

CDR3 in amino acids: CASSQGRRTSGRYSSYNEQFF. CDR3 bases: TGTGCCAGCAGCCAAGGGCGCCGGACTAGCGGGAGGTACAGCTCCTACAATGAGCAGTTCTTC. The rearrangement joins TRBV4-2 to TRBJ2-1, with TRBD2 matching over 14 bases. The V gene's germline CDR1 is LGHNA and CDR2 YNFKEQ. V was pared by 1 base and J by 0 bases, with 11 bases of the junction left unmatched. This CDR3 has 21 residues.